This T cell receptor (beta chain) was profiled in a study of T cell changes during pregnancy in multiple sclerosis. Repertoires were generated with immunoSEQ multiplex PCR, while TCRdb's copy carries only in-frame clones and drops some. The sample carries 24,000 or so clones, roughly nine tenths recorded once. CDR1 and CDR2 (germline): MNHEY, SVGAGI. The CDR3 is 13 residues long. V was clipped by 6 bases and J by 13 bases; unmatched bases: 10. The chain is built from TRBV6-5 and TRBJ1-1, with 11 positions matching TRBD1. Sequencing was performed on CD8+ T cells from peripheral blood mononuclear cells, taken in the first trimester of pregnancy. This clonotype originated in a female donor in good health, enrolled as a control in a pregnancy study. The DNA for the CDR3 is TGTGCCAGCAGCCCCGGGACAGGGGGTGTCGGTTTCTTT. This sequence encodes CASSPGTGGVGFF.